One and the same sample provided the 8 T cell receptor beta chains below, sequenced in a study of T cells after yellow fever vaccination. TCRdb re-called the 5' RACE reads with MiXCR, one entry per CDR3 protein. The data show 300,000 to 400,000 distinct CDR3 sequences, with more than 5.5% seen just once and about 15% held by the top ten. The material was PBMCs, obtained 5 days after the yellow fever booster vaccination. These receptors originate from a man aged 30-40 years who received the YFV17D yellow fever vaccine.

This chain joins TRBV7-2 and TRBJ2-7, with 7 bases identical to TRBD2. The V gene end was trimmed by 2 bases and the J gene end by 0 bases; junction bases not matched to a gene: 10. This CDR3 comprises 17 residues. Germline lookup yields CDR1 SGHTA and CDR2 FQGNSA. CDR3 sequence (DNA): TGTGCCAGCAGCTTACAAGCGGGAACATCAAGCTCCTACGAGCAGTACTTC. This codes for CASSLQAGTSSSYEQYF. Using reference TRBV7-2 and TRBJ2-7 for the parts outside the CDR3, the full variable domain is GAGVSQSPSNKVTEKGKDVELRCDPISGHTALYWYRQSLGQGLEFLIYFQGNSAPDKSGLPSDRFSAERTGGSVSTLTIQRTQQEDSAVYLCASSLQAGTSSSYEQYFGPGTRLTVT.

This chain links TRBV12-3 or TRBV12-4 with TRBJ2-7, with unresolved D. The CDR3 runs 14 residues. The V end was cut by 3 bases, the J end by 5 bases, with 14 bases between. The CDR3 nucleotides read TGTGCCAGCAGTTTTAGGCACCCTGGGGACGAGCAGTACTTC. It is translated as CASSFRHPGDEQYF.

This clonotype occurred many times. The chain recombines TRBV7-2 with TRBJ2-2; maybe TRBD1 (6 bases). Looked up from germline, CDR1 is SGHTA and CDR2 is FQGNSA. V lost 7 bases and J lost 2, with 14 bases in between. The CDR3 length is 15 residues. This CDR3 is CASTSGTKNTGELFF. The CDR3 coding sequence is TGTGCCAGCACCTCCGGGACAAAAAACACCGGGGAGCTGTTTTTT.

Many counts were recorded for this clonotype. V is TRBV29-1 and J is TRBJ1-3; D perhaps matches TRBD1 (5 bases). This CDR3 spans 11 amino acids. Germline CDR1 SQVTM, CDR2 ANQGSEA. V lost 7 bases and J 7 bases, leaving 11 bases between the germline ends. The CDR3, as DNA: TGCAGCGCCATCCAGGGTAACACCATATATTTT. Amino acids: CSAIQGNTIYF. Based on the CDR3 plus reference TRBV29-1 and TRBJ1-3, the full variable domain is SAVISQKPSRDICQRGTSLTIQCQVDSQVTMMFWYRQQPGQSLTLIATANQGSEATYESGFVIDKFPISRPNLTFSTLTVSNMSPEDSSIYLCSAIQGNTIYFGEGSWLTVV.

This clonotype came up many times. This chain joins TRBV3-1 and TRBJ1-2; weak D call: TRBD1 (5 bases). The CDR3 contains 16 residues. CDR1 is LGHDT and CDR2 is YNNKEL in the germline V gene (reference sequence). V was pared by 0 bases and J by 7 bases, with 18 bases between. CDR3 sequence reads: CASSQDGASSRTGYTF. The CDR3 DNA reads TGTGCCAGCAGCCAAGATGGGGCATCTTCACGGACTGGCTACACCTTC.

The table lists this clonotype with many counts. J is TRBJ1-2 and V is TRBV5-1; 7 bases match TRBD1. The length of the CDR3 is 13 residues. Germline-derived CDR1 and CDR2 are SGHRS and YFSETQ. With V trimmed by 7 bases and J by 2 bases, 5 bases remained unmatched. The CDR3 protein is CASRETGNYGYTF. In DNA form, the CDR3 reads TGCGCCAGCCGCGAGACAGGGAACTATGGCTACACCTTC.

The V call is TRBV6-1, the J call TRBJ2-1; tentative D call: TRBD1 (5 bases). The V end was cut by 6 bases, the J end by 5 bases, with 17 bases between. CDR3 length equals 15 residues. Germline assignment: CDR1 MNHNS and CDR2 SASEGT. CDR3 loop: CASRARLHRNNEQFF. DNA for the CDR3: TGTGCCAGCAGGGCCCGCCTCCACAGGAACAATGAGCAGTTCTTC.

This chain joins TRBV29-1 and TRBJ2-7, with D tentatively TRBD2 (5 bases). Germline lookup yields CDR1 SQVTM and CDR2 ANQGSEA. The CDR3 extends over 11 amino acids. The V and J ends lost 8 bases and 6 bases respectively, with 14 bases between them. CDR3 coding DNA: TGCAGCTTCCGTTATAGCGCCGAGCAGTACTTC. It encodes CSFRYSAEQYF.